This T cell receptor beta chain stems from a study of T cells in Graves' hyperthyroidism and ophthalmopathy. The germline V and J ends were trimmed by 4 bases and 5 bases, with 11 bases remaining between them. Per germline, CDR1 SEHNR and CDR2 FQNEAQ (reference sequence). This CDR3 spans 13 amino acids. Amplification of TCR beta CDR3 regions was performed using RNA transcripts as template. First-round RT-PCR targeting the TCR CDR3 was performed with the HTBI primer set. TCRdb redid the calling of the multiplex PCR reads with MiXCR, one entry per CDR3 protein. This repertoire shows 650,000 to 800,000 distinct CDR3 sequences, about 45% found once; its top ten account for 7% to 7.5%. This clonotype occurred many times.

Sequencing was performed on peripheral blood or thyroid tissue (not recorded which). The V gene is TRBV7-9, the J gene TRBJ2-5; no definite D call. The origin of this receptor is an adult man with Graves' disease, either hyperthyroidism or ophthalmopathy (not recorded which). CDR3 amino acids: CASSSYRLETQYF. CDR3 DNA: TGTGCCAGCAGCTCTTACCGGCTCGAGACCCAGTACTTC. The complete variable domain, with remaining parts taken from reference TRBV7-9 and TRBJ2-5, reads DTGVSQNPRHKITKRGQNVTFRCDPISEHNRLYWYRQTLGQGPEFLTYFQNEAQLEKSRLLSDRFSAERPKGSFSTLEIQRTEQGDSAMYLCASSSYRLETQYFGPGTRLLVL.